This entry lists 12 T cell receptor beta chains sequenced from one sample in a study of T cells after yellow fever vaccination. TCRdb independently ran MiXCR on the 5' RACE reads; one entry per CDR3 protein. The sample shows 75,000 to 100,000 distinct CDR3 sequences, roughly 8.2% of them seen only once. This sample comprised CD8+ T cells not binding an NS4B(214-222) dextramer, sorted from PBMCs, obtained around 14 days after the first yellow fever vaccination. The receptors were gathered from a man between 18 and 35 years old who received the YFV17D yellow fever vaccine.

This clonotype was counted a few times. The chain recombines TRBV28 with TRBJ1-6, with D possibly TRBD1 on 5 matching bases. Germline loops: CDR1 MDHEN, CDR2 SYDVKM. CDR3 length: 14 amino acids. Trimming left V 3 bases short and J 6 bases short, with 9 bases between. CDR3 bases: TGTGCCAGCAGTTTTCGGGGGGGTAATTCACCCCTCCACTTT. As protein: CASSFRGGNSPLHF.

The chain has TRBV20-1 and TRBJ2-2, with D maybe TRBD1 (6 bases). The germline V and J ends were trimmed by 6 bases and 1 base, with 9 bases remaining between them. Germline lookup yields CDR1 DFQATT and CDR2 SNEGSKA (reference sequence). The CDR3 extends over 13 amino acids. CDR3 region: CSAKGVNTGELFF. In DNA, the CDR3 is TGCAGTGCGAAGGGGGTGAACACCGGGGAGCTGTTTTTT.

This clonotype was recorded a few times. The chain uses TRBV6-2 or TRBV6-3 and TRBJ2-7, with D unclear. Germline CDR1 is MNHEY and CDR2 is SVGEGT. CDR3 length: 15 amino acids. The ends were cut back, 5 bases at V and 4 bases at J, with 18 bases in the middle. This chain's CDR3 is CASSQANSWGYEQYF. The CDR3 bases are TGTGCCAGCAGTCAGGCAAATTCATGGGGATACGAGCAGTACTTC.

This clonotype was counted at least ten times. The CDR3 is CSVDGQNQETQYF. CDR3 nucleotides: TGCAGCGTCGATGGACAGAACCAAGAGACCCAGTACTTC. The rearrangement links TRBV29-1 to TRBJ2-5; perhaps TRBD1 as D (6 bases). Germline V CDR1 and CDR2: SQVTM, ANQGSEA. Trimming removed 6 bases from V and 0 bases from J, with 11 bases in between. This CDR3 comprises 13 residues.

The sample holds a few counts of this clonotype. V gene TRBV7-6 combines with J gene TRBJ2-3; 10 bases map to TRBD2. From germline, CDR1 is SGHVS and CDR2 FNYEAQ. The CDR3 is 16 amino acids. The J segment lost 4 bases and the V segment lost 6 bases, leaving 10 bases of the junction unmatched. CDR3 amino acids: CASREALAGDSDTQYF. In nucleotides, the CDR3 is TGTGCCAGCAGGGAGGCCCTAGCGGGGGACTCAGATACGCAGTATTTT.

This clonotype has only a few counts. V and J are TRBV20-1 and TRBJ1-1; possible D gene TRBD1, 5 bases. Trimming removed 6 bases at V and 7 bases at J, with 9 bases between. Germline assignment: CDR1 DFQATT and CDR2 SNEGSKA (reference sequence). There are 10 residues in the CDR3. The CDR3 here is CSARQIEAFF. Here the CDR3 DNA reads TGCAGTGCCAGACAGATTGAAGCTTTCTTT.

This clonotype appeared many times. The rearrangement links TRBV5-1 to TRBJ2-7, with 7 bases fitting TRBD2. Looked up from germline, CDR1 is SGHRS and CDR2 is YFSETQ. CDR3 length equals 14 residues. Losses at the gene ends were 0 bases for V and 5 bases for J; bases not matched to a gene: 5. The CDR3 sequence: CASSLGGGVDEQYF. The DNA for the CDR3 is TGCGCCAGCAGCTTGGGGGGGGGAGTCGACGAGCAGTACTTC.

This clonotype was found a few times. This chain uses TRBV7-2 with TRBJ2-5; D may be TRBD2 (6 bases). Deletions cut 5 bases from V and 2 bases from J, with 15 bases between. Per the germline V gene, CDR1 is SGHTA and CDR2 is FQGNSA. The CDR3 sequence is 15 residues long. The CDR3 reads CASSRWRDLQETQYF. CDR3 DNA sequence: TGTGCCAGCAGCCGTTGGAGGGACTTACAAGAGACCCAGTACTTC.

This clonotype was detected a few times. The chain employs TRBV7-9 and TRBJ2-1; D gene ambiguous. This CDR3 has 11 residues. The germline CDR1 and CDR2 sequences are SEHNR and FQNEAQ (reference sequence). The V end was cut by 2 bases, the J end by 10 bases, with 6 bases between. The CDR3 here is CASSLMWEQFF. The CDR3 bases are TGTGCCAGCAGCTTAATGTGGGAGCAGTTCTTC.

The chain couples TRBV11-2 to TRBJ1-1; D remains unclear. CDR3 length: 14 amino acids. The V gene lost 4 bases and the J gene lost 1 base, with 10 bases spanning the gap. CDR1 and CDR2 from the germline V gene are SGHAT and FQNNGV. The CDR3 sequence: CASSYRAPNTEAFF. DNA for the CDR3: TGTGCCAGCAGCTATAGGGCCCCGAACACTGAAGCTTTCTTT.

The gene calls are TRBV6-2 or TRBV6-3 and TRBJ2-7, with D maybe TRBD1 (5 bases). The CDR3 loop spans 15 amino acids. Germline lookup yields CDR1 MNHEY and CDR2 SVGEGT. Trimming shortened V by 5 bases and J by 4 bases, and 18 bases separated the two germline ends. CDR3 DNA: TGTGCCAGCAGTCGGACATTACCTAAGGCTTACGAGCAGTACTTC. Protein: CASSRTLPKAYEQYF.

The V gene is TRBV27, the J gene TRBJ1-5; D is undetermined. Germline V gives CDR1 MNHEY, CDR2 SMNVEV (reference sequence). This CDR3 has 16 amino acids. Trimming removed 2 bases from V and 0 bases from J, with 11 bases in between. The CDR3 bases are TGTGCCAGCAGTTTAGTCGGCTGGGATAGCAATCAGCCCCAGCATTTT. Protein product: CASSLVGWDSNQPQHF.